Below are 2 T cell receptor beta chains sequenced from a single sample in a study of cytomegalovirus exposure and HLA in healthy donors (dated by TCRdb to about 2017). Library preparation was by the immunoSEQ multiplex PCR assay. Sourced from immuneACCESS, this table was stored by TCRdb with only in-frame sequences that have V and J called. A share of the clones is absent; for the studies checked, an unresolved V gene accounts for under half, and the remainder has no known explanation. The sample table contains 260,000 or so clones; only one count was recorded for approximately 87% of them. Of the sample, about 2.8% falls within the top ten clones. Sequencing was performed on PBMCs. The receptors were sampled from a man aged 18 to 30 in good health and CMV-seronegative.

This clone was seen a single time. The V call is TRBV5-1, the J call TRBJ1-1; D remains ambiguous. Germline CDR1 and CDR2: SGHRS and YFSETQ. This CDR3 comprises 15 residues. Trimming took off 0 bases at V and 0 bases at J, with 9 bases between the two ends. This CDR3 is CASSLEALLNTEAFF. For the CDR3, the DNA is TGCGCCAGCAGCTTGGAAGCCCTGCTGAACACTGAAGCTTTCTTT.

The chain joins TRBV5-1 to TRBJ1-2, with D possibly TRBD1 on 6 matching bases. Trimming removed 4 bases from V and 2 bases from J, with 12 bases in between. Germline lookup yields CDR1 SGHRS and CDR2 YFSETQ. The CDR3 runs to 14 residues. CDR3 in amino acids: CASSVQTGNYGYTF. CDR3 in DNA: TGCGCCAGCAGCGTCCAAACAGGGAACTATGGCTACACCTTC.